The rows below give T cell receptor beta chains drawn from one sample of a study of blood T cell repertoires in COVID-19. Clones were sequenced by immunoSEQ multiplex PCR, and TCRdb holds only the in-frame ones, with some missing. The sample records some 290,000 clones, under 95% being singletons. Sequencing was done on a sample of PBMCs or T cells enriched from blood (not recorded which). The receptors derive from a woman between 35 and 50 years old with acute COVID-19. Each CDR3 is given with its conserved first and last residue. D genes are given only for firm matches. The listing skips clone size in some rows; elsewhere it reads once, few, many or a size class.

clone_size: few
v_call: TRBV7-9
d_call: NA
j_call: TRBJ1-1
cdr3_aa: CASSLQGINTEAFF
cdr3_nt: TGTGCCAGCAGCTTACAGGGAATTAACACTGAAGCTTTCTTT

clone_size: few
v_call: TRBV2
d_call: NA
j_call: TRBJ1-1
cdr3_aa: CASTDRMNTEAFF
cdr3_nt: TGTGCCAGCACCGACAGGATGAACACTGAAGCTTTCTTT

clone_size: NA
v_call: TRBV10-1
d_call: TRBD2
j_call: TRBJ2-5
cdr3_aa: CASSVSGGETQYF
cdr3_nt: TGCGCCAGCAGTGTTAGCGGGGGCGAGACCCAGTACTTC

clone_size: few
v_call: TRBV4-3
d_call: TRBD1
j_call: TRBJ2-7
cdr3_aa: CASSQVPKGQGTYEQYF
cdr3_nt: TGCGCCAGCAGCCAAGTTCCCAAAGGACAGGGGACCTACGAGCAGTACTTC

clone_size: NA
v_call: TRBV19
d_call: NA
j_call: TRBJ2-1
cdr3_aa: CASSHALRNEQFF
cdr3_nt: TGTGCCAGTAGCCATGCGCTCAGGAATGAGCAGTTCTTC

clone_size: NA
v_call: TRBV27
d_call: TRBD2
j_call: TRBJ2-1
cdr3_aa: CASSPAVAGAGNEQFF
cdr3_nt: TGTGCCAGCAGTCCAGCAGTGGCGGGAGCGGGGAATGAGCAGTTCTTC

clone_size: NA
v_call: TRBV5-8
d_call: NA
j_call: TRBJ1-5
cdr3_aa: CASSAESGHPSNQPQHF
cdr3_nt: TGTGCCAGCAGCGCCGAATCGGGACACCCTAGCAATCAGCCCCAGCATTTT

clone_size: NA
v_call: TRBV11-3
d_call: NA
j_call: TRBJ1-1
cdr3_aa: CASSLGGAGAWYTEAFF
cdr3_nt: TGTGCCAGCAGCTTAGGGGGCGCTGGAGCATGGTACACTGAAGCTTTCTTT

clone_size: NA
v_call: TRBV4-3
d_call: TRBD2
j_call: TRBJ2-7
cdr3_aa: CASSQDQREVYEQYF
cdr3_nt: TGCGCCAGCAGCCAAGATCAGCGGGAGGTCTACGAGCAGTACTTC

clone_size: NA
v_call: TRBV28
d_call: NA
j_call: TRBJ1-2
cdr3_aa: CASSSGTPPVF
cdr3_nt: TGTGCCAGCAGTTCAGGGACTCCGCCGGTCTTC

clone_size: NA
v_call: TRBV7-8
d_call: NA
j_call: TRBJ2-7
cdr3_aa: CASRPFSSYEQYF
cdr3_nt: TGTGCCAGCAGGCCTTTCAGCTCCTACGAGCAGTACTTC

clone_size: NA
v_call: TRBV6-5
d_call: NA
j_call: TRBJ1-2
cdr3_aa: CASRQGLYGYTF
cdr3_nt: TGTGCCAGCAGGCAGGGGCTCTATGGCTACACCTTC

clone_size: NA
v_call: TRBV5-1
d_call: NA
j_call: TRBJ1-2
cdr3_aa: CASSETVYGYTF
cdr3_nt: TGCGCCAGCAGCGAGACAGTCTATGGCTACACCTTC

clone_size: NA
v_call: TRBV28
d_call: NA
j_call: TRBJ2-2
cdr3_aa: CASSLYRDGTGELFF
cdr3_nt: TGTGCCAGCAGTTTATACAGGGACGGCACCGGGGAGCTGTTTTTT

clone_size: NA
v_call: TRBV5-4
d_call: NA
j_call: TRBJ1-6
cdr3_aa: CASSSGGTGKNSPLHF
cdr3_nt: TGTGCCAGCAGCTCCGGGGGGACGGGGAAGAATTCACCCCTCCACTTT

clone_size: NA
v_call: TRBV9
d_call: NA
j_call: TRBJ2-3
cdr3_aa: CASSARAGGTDTQYF
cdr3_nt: TGTGCCAGCAGCGCCCGGGCCGGGGGCACAGATACGCAGTATTTT

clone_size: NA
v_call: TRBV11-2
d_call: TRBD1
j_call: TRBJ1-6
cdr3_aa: CASSLEGDRGSPLHF
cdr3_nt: TGTGCCAGCAGCTTAGAAGGGGACAGGGGATCCCCCCTCCACTTT

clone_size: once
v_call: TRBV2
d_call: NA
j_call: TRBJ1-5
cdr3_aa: CASSATLRGNQPQHF
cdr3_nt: TGTGCCAGCAGTGCGACCCTTCGGGGCAATCAGCCCCAGCATTTT

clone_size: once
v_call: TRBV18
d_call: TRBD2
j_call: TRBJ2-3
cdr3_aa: CASSPLPTSGARTDTQYF
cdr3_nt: TGTGCCAGCTCACCTCTCCCGACTAGCGGGGCCCGCACAGATACGCAGTATTTT

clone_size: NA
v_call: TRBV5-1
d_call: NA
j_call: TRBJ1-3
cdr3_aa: CASSPTTGIGNTIYF
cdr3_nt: TGCGCCAGCAGCCCTACAACAGGGATTGGAAACACCATATATTTT

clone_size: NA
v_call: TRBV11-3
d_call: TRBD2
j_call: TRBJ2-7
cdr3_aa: CASSPTSGSYEQYF
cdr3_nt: TGTGCCAGCAGTCCTACTAGCGGGAGCTACGAGCAGTACTTC

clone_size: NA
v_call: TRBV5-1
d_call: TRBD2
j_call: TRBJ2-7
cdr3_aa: CASSLGSVVAGVYEQYF
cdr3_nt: TGCGCCAGCAGCTTGGGATCAGTGGTAGCGGGAGTCTACGAGCAGTACTTC

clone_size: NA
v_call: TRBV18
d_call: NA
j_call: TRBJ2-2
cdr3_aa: CASSPWTATGELFF
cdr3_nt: TGTGCCAGCTCACCCTGGACAGCCACCGGGGAGCTGTTTTTT

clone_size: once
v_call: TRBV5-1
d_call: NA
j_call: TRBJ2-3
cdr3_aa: CASSLDGTRPPDTQYF
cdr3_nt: TGCGCCAGCAGCTTGGATGGGACAAGGCCCCCAGATACGCAGTATTTT

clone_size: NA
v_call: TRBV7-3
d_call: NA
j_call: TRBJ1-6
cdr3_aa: CASSLSHSYNSPLHF
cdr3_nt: TGTGCCAGCAGCTTGTCACACTCCTATAATTCACCCCTCCACTTT

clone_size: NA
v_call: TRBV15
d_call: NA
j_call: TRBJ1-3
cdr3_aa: CATSRAQSSGNTIYF
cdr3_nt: TGTGCCACCAGCAGAGCACAGTCCTCTGGAAACACCATATATTTT

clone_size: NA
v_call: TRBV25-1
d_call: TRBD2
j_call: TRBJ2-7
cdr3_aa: CASSATGTSVYEQYF
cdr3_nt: TGTGCCAGCAGTGCCACCGGGACTAGCGTCTACGAGCAGTACTTC

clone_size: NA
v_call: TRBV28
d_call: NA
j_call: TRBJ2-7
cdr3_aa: CASARRGRDEQYF
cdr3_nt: TGTGCCAGCGCCCGAAGGGGCAGGGACGAGCAGTACTTC

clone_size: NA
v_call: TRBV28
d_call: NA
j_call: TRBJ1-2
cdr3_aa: CASGADYGYTF
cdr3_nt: TGTGCCAGCGGGGCGGATTATGGCTACACCTTC

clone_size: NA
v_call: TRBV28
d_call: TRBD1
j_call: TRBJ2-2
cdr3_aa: CASSNRGTGELFF
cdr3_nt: TGTGCCAGCAGTAACAGGGGTACCGGGGAGCTGTTTTTT

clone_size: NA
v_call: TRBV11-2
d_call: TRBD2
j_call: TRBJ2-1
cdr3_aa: CASSLAGGFYNEQFF
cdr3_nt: TGTGCCAGCAGCTTAGCGGGGGGGTTTTACAATGAGCAGTTCTTC

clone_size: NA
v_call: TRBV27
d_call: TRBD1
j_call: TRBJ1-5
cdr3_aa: CASSPRDRGTQPQHF
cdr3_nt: TGTGCCAGCAGTCCCCGGGACAGGGGGACTCAGCCCCAGCATTTT

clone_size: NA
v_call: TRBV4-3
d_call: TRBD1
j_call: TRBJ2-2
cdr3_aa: CASSQDQGAATGELFF
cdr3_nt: TGCGCCAGCAGCCAAGATCAGGGGGCGGCCACCGGGGAGCTGTTTTTT

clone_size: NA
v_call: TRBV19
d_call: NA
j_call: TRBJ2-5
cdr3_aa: CASSIMGQGQETQYF
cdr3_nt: TGTGCCAGTAGTATAATGGGGCAGGGTCAAGAGACCCAGTACTTC

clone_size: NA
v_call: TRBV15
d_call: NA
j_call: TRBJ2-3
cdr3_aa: CATSRDQTRDTQYF
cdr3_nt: TGTGCCACCAGCAGAGATCAAACTAGAGATACGCAGTATTTT

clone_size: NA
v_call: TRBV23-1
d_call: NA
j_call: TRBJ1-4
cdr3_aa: CASSQSEAVRGTNEKLFF
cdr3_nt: TGCGCCAGCAGTCAGAGCGAGGCAGTCCGGGGTACTAATGAAAAACTGTTTTTT

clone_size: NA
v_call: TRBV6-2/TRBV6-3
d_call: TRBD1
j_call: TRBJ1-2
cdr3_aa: CASSTGTGTGYTF
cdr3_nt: TGTGCCAGCAGTACCGGGACAGGGACAGGCTACACCTTC

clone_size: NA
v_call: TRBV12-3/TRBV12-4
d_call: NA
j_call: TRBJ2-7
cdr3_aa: CASSFAYEQYF
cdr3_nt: TGTGCCAGCAGTTTCGCCTACGAGCAGTACTTC

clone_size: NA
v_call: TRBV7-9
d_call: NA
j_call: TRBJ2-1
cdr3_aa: CASSLNPGLRGEQFF
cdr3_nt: TGTGCCAGCAGCTTAAACCCTGGCTTAAGGGGTGAGCAGTTCTTC

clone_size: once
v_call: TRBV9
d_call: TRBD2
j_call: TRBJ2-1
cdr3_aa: CASSVATGSGSGNEQFF
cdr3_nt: TGTGCCAGCAGCGTAGCTACGGGGAGCGGGAGCGGGAATGAGCAGTTCTTC

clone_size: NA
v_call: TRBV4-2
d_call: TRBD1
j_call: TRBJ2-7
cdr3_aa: CASSQVGQGGHEQYF
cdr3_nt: TGTGCCAGCAGCCAAGTAGGACAGGGTGGACACGAGCAGTACTTC

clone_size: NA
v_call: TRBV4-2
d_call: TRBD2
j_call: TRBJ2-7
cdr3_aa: CASSPGDYYEQYF
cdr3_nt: TGTGCCAGCAGCCCCGGGGACTACTACGAGCAGTACTTC

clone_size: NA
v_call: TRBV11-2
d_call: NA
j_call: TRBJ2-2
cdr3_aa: CASSLSFLNTGELFF
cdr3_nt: TGTGCCAGCAGCTTGTCGTTTCTTAACACCGGGGAGCTGTTTTTT

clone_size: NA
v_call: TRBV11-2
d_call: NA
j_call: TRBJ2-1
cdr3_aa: CASSSRTARSYNEQFF
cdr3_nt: TGTGCCAGCAGCTCTCGGACTGCCCGTTCCTACAATGAGCAGTTCTTC

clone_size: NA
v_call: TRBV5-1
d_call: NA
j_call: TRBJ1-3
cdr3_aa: CASSLSGARGNTIYF
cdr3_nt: TGCGCCAGCAGCTTGAGTGGGGCGCGGGGAAACACCATATATTTT

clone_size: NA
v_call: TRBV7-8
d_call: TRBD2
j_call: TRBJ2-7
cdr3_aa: CASSLAKLAGTYEQYF
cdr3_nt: TGTGCCAGCAGCTTAGCGAAACTAGCGGGAACCTACGAGCAGTACTTC

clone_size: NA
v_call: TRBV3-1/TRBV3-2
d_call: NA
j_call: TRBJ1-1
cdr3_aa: CASRPDPARGNTEAFF
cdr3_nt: TGTGCCAGCAGACCCGACCCAGCCCGAGGAAACACTGAAGCTTTCTTT

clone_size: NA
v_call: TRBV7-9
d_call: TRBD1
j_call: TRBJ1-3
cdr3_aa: CASSPTGAGNTIYF
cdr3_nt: TGTGCCAGCAGCCCGACAGGGGCTGGAAACACCATATATTTT

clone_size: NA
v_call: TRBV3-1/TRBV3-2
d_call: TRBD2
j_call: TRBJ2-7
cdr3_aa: CASSLLAGASYEQYF
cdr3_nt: TGTGCCAGCAGCCTACTAGCGGGGGCCTCCTACGAGCAGTACTTC

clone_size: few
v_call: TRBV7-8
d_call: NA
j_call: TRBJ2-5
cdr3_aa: CASSLDRLGYAGGLQETQYF
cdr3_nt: TGTGCCAGCAGCTTAGATCGGTTGGGTTACGCGGGTGGGCTCCAAGAGACCCAGTACTTC

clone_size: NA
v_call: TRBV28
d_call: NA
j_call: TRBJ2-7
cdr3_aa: CASSSPAGSPSYEQYF
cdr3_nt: TGTGCCAGCAGTTCACCCGCAGGGTCTCCCTCCTACGAGCAGTACTTC

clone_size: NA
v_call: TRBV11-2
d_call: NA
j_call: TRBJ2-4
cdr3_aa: CASSSLSGTIKNIQYF
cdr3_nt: TGTGCCAGCAGCTCCCTGAGCGGAACCATCAAAAACATTCAGTACTTC

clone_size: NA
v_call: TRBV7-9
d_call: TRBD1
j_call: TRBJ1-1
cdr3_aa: CASSSWGQGNTEAFF
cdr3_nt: TGTGCCAGCAGCTCCTGGGGACAGGGGAACACTGAAGCTTTCTTT

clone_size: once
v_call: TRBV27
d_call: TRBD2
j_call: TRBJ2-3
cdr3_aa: CASSRNLLAQTDTQYF
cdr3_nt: TGTGCCAGCAGTCGAAACCTACTAGCGCAGACAGATACGCAGTATTTT

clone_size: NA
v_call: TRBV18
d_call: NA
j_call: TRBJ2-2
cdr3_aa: CASSPSGAGELFF
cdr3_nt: TGTGCCAGCTCACCGTCGGGGGCCGGGGAGCTGTTTTTT

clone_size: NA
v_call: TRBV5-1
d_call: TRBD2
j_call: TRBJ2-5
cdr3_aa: CASSLAGGTETQYF
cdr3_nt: TGCGCCAGCAGCTTGGCGGGGGGAACGGAGACCCAGTACTTC

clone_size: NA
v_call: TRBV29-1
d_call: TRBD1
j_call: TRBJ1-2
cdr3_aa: CSVRQGGGYTF
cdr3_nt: TGCAGCGTCCGACAGGGTGGCGGCTACACCTTC

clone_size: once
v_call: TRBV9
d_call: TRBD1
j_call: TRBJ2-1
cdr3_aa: CASSVGGQGHEQFF
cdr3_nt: TGTGCCAGCAGCGTAGGGGGACAGGGGCATGAGCAGTTCTTC

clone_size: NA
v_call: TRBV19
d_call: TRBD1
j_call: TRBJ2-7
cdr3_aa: CATGGGQGATEQYF
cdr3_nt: TGTGCGACAGGGGGGGGACAGGGAGCTACCGAGCAGTACTTC

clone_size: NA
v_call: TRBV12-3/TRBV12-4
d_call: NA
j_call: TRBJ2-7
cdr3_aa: CASSPQTYEQYF
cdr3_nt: TGTGCCAGCAGCCCCCAAACCTACGAGCAGTACTTC